The text below deals with one TCR beta chain. What it binds is not known. This sample is drawn from a study of T cells in narcolepsy. Points from the study as a whole: Healthy controls reportedly lacked the autoreactive clonotypes serially found in patients' blood. Comparing one patient's CSF and blood CD4+ clonotypes highlighted HCRT- and TRIB2-specific autoreactive clonotypes.

Produced via immunoSEQ multiplex PCR; TCRdb's table is partial and in-frame only. The profile shows about 24,000 clones, about 80% of them singletons. Trimming shortened V by 2 bases and J by 7 bases, and 5 bases separated the two germline ends. The germline V gene has CDR1 SGHTS and CDR2 YDEGEE. The length of the CDR3 is 11 residues. The V gene is TRBV5-8, the J gene TRBJ2-3; no definite D call. Sequencing was performed on memory (CD45RA-) CD4+ T cells from blood. The receptor was derived from a human donor in good health. The DNA of the CDR3 is TGTGCCAGCAGCTTTCAACATACGCAGTATTTT. Its protein is CASSFQHTQYF.